The 29 T cell receptor beta chains in this list originate from one sample, sequenced in a study of cytomegalovirus exposure and HLA in healthy donors (TCRdb year 2017). Receptor libraries were prepared by the immunoSEQ multiplex PCR assay. For the multiplex PCR, a mixture combining 60 forward primers for TCR Vbeta segments and 13 reverse primers for TCR Jbeta segments was used. The source is immuneACCESS, and TCRdb retained only in-frame sequences with V and J called. Part of the clones is not carried over; for the studies checked, unresolved V genes explain less than half of this, and the remainder is unexplained. The sample table lists 60,000 to 85,000 clones, around 70% of them with a count of one. Of the sample, over 10% is held by the ten largest clones. Source material: PBMCs. The source of these receptors is a human donor in good health.

This rearrangement joins TRBV6-6 to TRBJ2-5, with 8 nucleotides matching TRBD1. The CDR3 runs to 15 residues. Germline CDR1 MNHNY, CDR2 SVGAGI (reference sequence). With V trimmed by 4 bases and J by 5 bases, 9 bases remained unmatched. In nucleotides, the CDR3 is TGTGCCAGCAGTTTTTGGACAGGGAGTCGGGAGACCCAGTACTTC. It is translated as CASSFWTGSRETQYF.

This clone appeared a single time. CDR3 in amino acids: CASKKLAGEFNEQFF. The CDR3 coding sequence is TGTGCCAGCAAGAAACTAGCGGGAGAGTTCAATGAGCAGTTCTTC. The J gene is TRBJ2-1, the V gene TRBV6-1, with 11 bases fitting TRBD2. The germline V gene encodes CDR1 MNHNS and CDR2 SASEGT. V shed 7 bases and J 6 bases; nucleotides not matched to a gene: 8. This CDR3 comprises 15 residues.

This chain links TRBV30 with TRBJ1-5; possibly TRBD1 for D (5 bases). V lost 2 bases and J 6 bases, leaving 11 bases between the germline ends. CDR1 is GTSNPN, CDR2 SVGIG, per germline (reference sequence). The CDR3 is 13 residues long. CDR3 amino acids: CAWSPGGSQPQHF. In DNA form, the CDR3 reads TGTGCCTGGAGTCCCGGGGGGAGTCAGCCCCAGCATTTT.

This chain joins TRBV19 and TRBJ1-5; D remains unclear. V was pared by 5 bases and J by 0 bases, with 11 bases between. The CDR3 length is 15 residues. CDR1 and CDR2 from the germline V gene are LNHDA and SQIVND (reference sequence). CDR3 DNA sequence: TGTGCCAGTAGTTCCCCTGCCGGTAGCAATCAGCCCCAGCATTTT. It encodes CASSSPAGSNQPQHF.

The J gene is TRBJ1-4, the V gene TRBV6-6, with a tentative D call TRBD1 (5 bases). Trimming took 4 bases from V and 0 from J, leaving 12 bases between them. Germline lookup yields CDR1 MNHNY and CDR2 SVGAGI (reference sequence). The CDR3 spans 16 residues. CDR3 coding DNA: TGTGCCAGCAGTTCCTACCGGACATCAACTAATGAAAAACTGTTTTTT. Its protein product is CASSSYRTSTNEKLFF.

This clone was detected a few times. The chain is built from TRBV14 and TRBJ1-4, with 8 bases identical to TRBD1. Germline V gene sequence: CDR1 SGHDN, CDR2 FVKESK. Trimming cost V 2 bases and J 3 bases; bases outside gene matches: 5. This CDR3 contains 16 residues. The CDR3 nucleotides read TGTGCCAGCAGCCAACCTGGGACAGGTGCTAATGAAAAACTGTTTTTT. This encodes CASSQPGTGANEKLFF.

The chain employs TRBV6-1 and TRBJ2-7; 9 bases match TRBD2. V gave up 2 bases and J gave up 5 bases; unmatched junction bases: 7. The CDR3 length is 15 residues. Germline CDR1 and CDR2: MNHNS and SASEGT. Here the CDR3 reads CASSEMAGGPNEQYF. The CDR3 coding sequence is TGTGCCAGCAGTGAAATGGCGGGAGGGCCCAACGAGCAGTACTTC.

The sample holds one count of this clone. This chain links TRBV5-1 with TRBJ2-7; 8 bases fit TRBD1. The CDR3 loop spans 14 amino acids. Looked up from germline, CDR1 is SGHRS and CDR2 is YFSETQ. J was trimmed by 5 bases and V by 4 bases; bases with no gene match: 8. CDR3 bases: TGCGCCAGCAGCGCCGGACAGGGCCCCCACGAGCAGTACTTC. This translates into CASSAGQGPHEQYF.

This clone was seen only a few times. The CDR3 DNA reads as TGCAGCGTTGGACTGCTGATCTCGAAAGAGCAGTACTTC. This sequence encodes CSVGLLISKEQYF. This chain joins TRBV29-1 and TRBJ2-7; D gene ambiguous. The length of the CDR3 is 13 residues. Trimming pared 4 bases from V and 7 bases from J, leaving 17 bases between. Per germline, CDR1 SQVTM and CDR2 ANQGSEA.

This clone was recorded only once. V usage is TRBV7-9 and J usage is TRBJ2-1, with 7 bases fitting TRBD2. The CDR3 loop spans 11 amino acids. Germline V gene sequence: CDR1 SEHNR, CDR2 FQNEAQ (reference sequence). J was trimmed by 7 bases and V by 8 bases; bases with no gene match: 2. The CDR3 sequence: CASGGGNEQFF. CDR3 DNA sequence: TGTGCCAGCGGGGGGGGAAATGAGCAGTTCTTC.

The V call is TRBV25-1, the J call TRBJ1-1, with D possibly matching TRBD1 (5 bases). V lost 3 bases and J lost 10, with 15 bases in between. Germline V lookup: CDR1 MGHDK, CDR2 SYGVNS. This CDR3 spans 13 amino acids. The CDR3 is CASSDWIYRGAFF. The CDR3 coding sequence is TGTGCCAGCAGTGATTGGATTTATAGGGGAGCTTTCTTT.

Notes on this clone: A read error may account for a junction end that differs from germline. The chain links TRBV7-9 to TRBJ2-7; D possibly corresponds to TRBD1 (5 bases). This CDR3 contains 15 residues. Germline V CDR1 and CDR2: SEHNR, FQNEAQ (reference sequence). In nucleotides, the CDR3 is TGTGCCAGCAGATTAGACAGATACCCCTTAGACGAGCAGTACTTC. Amino acids: CASRLDRYPLDEQYF. The variable domain in full, completed from reference TRBV7-9 and TRBJ2-7, reads DTGVSQNPRHKITKRGQNVTFRCDPISEHNRLYWYRQTLGQGPEFLTYFQNEAQLEKSRLLSDRFSAERPKGSFSTLEIQRTEQGDSAMYLCASRLDRYPLDEQYFGPGTRLTVT.

The CDR3 DNA reads TGTGCCAGCAGTGTCCGGACTAGCGGGAGTGAAGCAGATACGCAGTATTTT. It translates to CASSVRTSGSEADTQYF. The chain combines TRBV27 with TRBJ2-3; 13 positions agree with TRBD2. V trimming: 5 bases; J trimming: 4 bases; junction bases outside the gene matches: 9. Germline lookup yields CDR1 MNHEY and CDR2 SMNVEV (reference sequence). The CDR3 covers 17 residues.

The chain uses TRBV6-5 and TRBJ1-2, with D possibly being TRBD1 (5 bases). The CDR3 totals 14 residues. The germline V gene has CDR1 MNHEY and CDR2 SVGAGI. Trimming stripped 6 bases from V and 1 base from J, with 12 bases between. CDR3 residues: CASSPAGVNYGYTF. DNA of the CDR3: TGTGCCAGCAGCCCAGCGGGGGTTAACTATGGCTACACCTTC.

The chain joins TRBV7-9 to TRBJ2-7, with 8 bases lining up with TRBD1. Germline V gene sequence: CDR1 SEHNR, CDR2 FQNEAQ (reference sequence). The CDR3 is 15 amino acids. V shed 2 bases and J 6 bases; nucleotides not matched to a gene: 9. The CDR3 sequence: CASSLNTGGMSEQYF. Written as DNA, the CDR3 is TGTGCCAGCAGCTTAAACACAGGGGGGATGTCCGAGCAGTACTTC. Full variable domain (rest looked up from reference TRBV7-9 and TRBJ2-7): DTGVSQNPRHKITKRGQNVTFRCDPISEHNRLYWYRQTLGQGPEFLTYFQNEAQLEKSRLLSDRFSAERPKGSFSTLEIQRTEQGDSAMYLCASSLNTGGMSEQYFGPGTRLTVT.

J is TRBJ2-7 and V is TRBV5-6; 7 bases are shared with TRBD2. CDR3 length: 15 amino acids. After removal of 9 bases from V and 6 bases from J, the junction contained 18 bases not matched to a gene. Germline values: CDR1 SGHDT, CDR2 YYEEEE. The CDR3 region is CANNTTLCSSGEQYF. Here the CDR3 DNA reads TGTGCCAACAATACCACCCTTTGTTCTAGCGGCGAGCAGTACTTC. Combining the CDR3 with reference TRBV5-6 and TRBJ2-7 gives the whole variable domain DAGVTQSPTHLIKTRGQQVTLRCSPKSGHDTVSWYQQALGQGPQFIFQYYEEEERQRGNFPDRFSGHQFPNYSSELNVNALLLGDSALYLCANNTTLCSSGEQYFGPGTRLTVT.

V gene TRBV5-1 combines with J gene TRBJ2-2; D is undetermined. Per the germline V gene, CDR1 is SGHRS and CDR2 is YFSETQ. This CDR3 spans 16 amino acids. Trimming stripped 4 bases from V and 2 bases from J, with 15 bases between. CDR3 nucleotide sequence: TGCGCCAGCAGCCCCGGTAATGTTGCAAACACCGGGGAGCTGTTTTTT. Residues: CASSPGNVANTGELFF. The full variable domain, in which reference TRBV5-1 and TRBJ2-2 provide the parts outside the CDR3, is KAGVTQTPRYLIKTRGQQVTLSCSPISGHRSVSWYQQTPGQGLQFLFEYFSETQRNKGNFPGRFSGRQFSNSRSEMNVSTLELGDSALYLCASSPGNVANTGELFFGEGSRLTVL.

This sequence joins TRBV10-3 and TRBJ2-1, with 8 bases fitting TRBD2. This CDR3 contains 16 residues. J gave up 4 bases and V 3 bases, and 8 bases lay outside the gene matches. Germline assignment: CDR1 ENHRY and CDR2 SYGVKD. In DNA, the CDR3 is TGTGCCATCAGTGACAGAAGCGGGAGCGGGTACAATGAGCAGTTCTTC. Its protein product is CAISDRSGSGYNEQFF.

The V gene is TRBV9, the J gene TRBJ2-1; 9 positions match TRBD2. From germline, CDR1 is SGDLS and CDR2 YYNGEE. The V and J ends lost 3 bases and 7 bases, in that order; junction bases with no gene match: 8. There are 15 residues in the CDR3. CDR3 region: CASSGGRAIINEQFF. In DNA, the CDR3 is TGTGCCAGCAGCGGCGGGAGGGCTATAATAAATGAGCAGTTCTTC.

This rearrangement joins TRBV5-4 to TRBJ2-5; a weak D match, TRBD2 (6 bases). CDR1 is SGHNT, CDR2 YYREEE, per germline (reference sequence). The CDR3 sequence is 17 residues long. Trimming pared 0 bases from V and 4 bases from J, leaving 19 bases between. The CDR3 DNA follows: TGTGCCAGCAGCTTGGCGGTTTGGAGGGAGGTGGGAGAGACCCAGTACTTC. Its translation: CASSLAVWREVGETQYF.

This clone has only a few counts. The rearrangement uses TRBV7-9 and TRBJ2-7, with TRBD2 matching 7 bases. The CDR3 has 13 amino acids. Germline V gene sequence: CDR1 SEHNR, CDR2 FQNEAQ (reference sequence). With 6 bases clipped from V and 3 bases from J, the junction kept 5 bases outside the gene matches. The DNA for the CDR3 is TGTGCCAGCAGGTCATCGGGAGGCTACGAGCAGTACTTC. Protein: CASRSSGGYEQYF.

This chain joins TRBV15 and TRBJ1-5, with D unresolved. Trimming removed 0 bases at V and 3 bases at J, with 12 bases between. The CDR3 loop spans 16 amino acids. Germline CDR1 is LNHNV and CDR2 is YYDKDF (reference sequence). The CDR3 region is CATSRDPGKNNQPQHF. In DNA, the CDR3 is TGTGCCACCAGCAGAGATCCGGGTAAGAACAATCAGCCCCAGCATTTT. Full variable domain (rest looked up from reference TRBV15 and TRBJ1-5): DAMVIQNPRYQVTQFGKPVTLSCSQTLNHNVMYWYQQKSSQAPKLLFHYYDKDFNNEADTPDNFQSRRPNTSFCFLDIRSPGLGDTAMYLCATSRDPGKNNQPQHFGDGTRLSIL.

The chain combines TRBV10-1 with TRBJ2-3; 13 bases match TRBD2. The CDR3 has 18 amino acids. Germline V gene sequence: CDR1 WNHNN, CDR2 SYGVQD (reference sequence). Trimming removed 5 bases from V and 8 bases from J; junction bases left unmatched: 16. In DNA, the CDR3 is TGCGCCAGCAGTCCCCCCATTACCGGGACTAGCGGGATGGGTACGCAGTATTTT. Protein: CASSPPITGTSGMGTQYF.

This CDR3 is CASRDRWDSSEQYF. The CDR3 region has the DNA TGTGCCAGCAGGGATCGATGGGACAGTTCCGAGCAGTACTTC. The chain uses TRBV27 and TRBJ2-7; TRBD1 matches at 7 bases. V dropped 6 bases and J dropped 6; count of bases not matched to a gene: 11. Germline V gives CDR1 MNHEY, CDR2 SMNVEV (reference sequence). This CDR3 contains 14 residues.

V usage is TRBV29-1 and J usage is TRBJ2-3; 8 bases align to TRBD1. There are 14 residues in the CDR3. The germline CDR1 and CDR2 sequences are SQVTM and ANQGSEA. The V and J ends lost 5 bases and 4 bases, in that order; junction bases with no gene match: 8. The CDR3: CSVSRQGAPDTQYF. The CDR3 nucleotides are TGCAGCGTTTCCCGTCAGGGGGCCCCAGATACGCAGTATTTT.

This clone was observed at least ten times. The chain recombines TRBV5-6 with TRBJ2-1; tentatively, D is TRBD2 (6 bases). The ends were cut back, 0 bases at V and 8 bases at J, with 12 bases in the middle. This CDR3 has 14 residues. Germline assignment: CDR1 SGHDT and CDR2 YYEEEE. The CDR3: CASSLARREDEQFF. CDR3 sequence (DNA): TGTGCCAGCAGCTTGGCTCGCAGGGAGGATGAGCAGTTCTTC.

This clone was seen a handful of times. The rearrangement uses TRBV11-3 and TRBJ2-3, with D perhaps TRBD2 (6 bases). Germline CDR1 and CDR2: SGHNT and YENEEA. V was trimmed by 5 bases and J by 2 bases, leaving 11 bases between them. The CDR3 runs to 14 residues. The DNA of the CDR3 is TGTGCCAGCAGCCCCATAGCGGTCACAGATACGCAGTATTTT. It is translated as CASSPIAVTDTQYF.

The genes are TRBV7-3 and TRBJ2-2, with D possibly matching TRBD1 (7 bases). Germline CDR1 reads SGHTA; CDR2 reads FQGTGA. The CDR3 runs to 14 residues. The germline V and J ends were trimmed by 5 bases and 6 bases, with 13 bases remaining between them. CDR3 in DNA: TGTGCCAGCAGCCCGCAGGGGGGAGCCGGGGAGCTGTTTTTT. It codes for CASSPQGGAGELFF.

The V gene is TRBV9, the J gene TRBJ2-7, with D perhaps matching TRBD1 (5 bases). The CDR3 extends over 16 amino acids. Germline V gene sequence: CDR1 SGDLS, CDR2 YYNGEE. The V gene lost 0 bases and the J gene lost 1 base, with 14 bases spanning the gap. For the CDR3, the DNA is TGTGCCAGCAGCGTAGGACAGCAACCTCCGTCCTACGAGCAGTACTTC. It yields the protein CASSVGQQPPSYEQYF.